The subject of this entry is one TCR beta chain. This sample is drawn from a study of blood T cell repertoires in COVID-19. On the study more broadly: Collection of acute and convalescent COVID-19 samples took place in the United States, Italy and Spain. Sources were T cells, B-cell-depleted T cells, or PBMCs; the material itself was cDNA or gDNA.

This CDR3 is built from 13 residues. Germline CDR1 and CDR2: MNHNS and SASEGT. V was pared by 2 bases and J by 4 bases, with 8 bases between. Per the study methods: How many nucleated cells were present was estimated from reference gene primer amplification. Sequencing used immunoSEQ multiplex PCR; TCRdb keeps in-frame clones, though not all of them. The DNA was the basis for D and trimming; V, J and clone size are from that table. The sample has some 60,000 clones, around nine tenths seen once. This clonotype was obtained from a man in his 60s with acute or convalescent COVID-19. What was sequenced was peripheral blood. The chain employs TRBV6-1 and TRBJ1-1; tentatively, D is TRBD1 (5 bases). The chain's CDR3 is CASSEMGRTEAFF. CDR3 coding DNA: TGTGCCAGCAGTGAAATGGGGCGCACTGAAGCTTTCTTT.